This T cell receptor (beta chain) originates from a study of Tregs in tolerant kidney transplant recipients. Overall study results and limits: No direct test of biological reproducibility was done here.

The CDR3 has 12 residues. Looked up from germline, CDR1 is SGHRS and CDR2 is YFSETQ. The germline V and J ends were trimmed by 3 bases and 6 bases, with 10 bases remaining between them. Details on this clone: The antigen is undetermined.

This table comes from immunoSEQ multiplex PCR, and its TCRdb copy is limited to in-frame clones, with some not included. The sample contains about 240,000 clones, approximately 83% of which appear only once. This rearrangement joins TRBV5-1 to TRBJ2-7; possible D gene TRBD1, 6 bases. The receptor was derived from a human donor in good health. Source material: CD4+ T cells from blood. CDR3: CASSSGVGEQYF. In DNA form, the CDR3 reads TGCGCCAGCAGCTCAGGGGTTGGCGAGCAGTACTTC. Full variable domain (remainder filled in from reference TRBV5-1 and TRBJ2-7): KAGVTQTPRYLIKTRGQQVTLSCSPISGHRSVSWYQQTPGQGLQFLFEYFSETQRNKGNFPGRFSGRQFSNSRSEMNVSTLELGDSALYLCASSSGVGEQYFGPGTRLTVT.